Here is one TCR beta chain with its context. Some clones are missing from TCRdb's copy, which holds only in-frame ones; the method was immunoSEQ multiplex PCR. The sample shows about 1.5 million clones, around 97% of them seen only once. The data stem from a study of shared clonotypes between healthy human individuals. The specimen was naive CD4+ T cells sorted from blood. As for subset: CD45RA+ positively selected. This receptor was identified in a young man in good health.

This chain's CDR3 is CASTTGSLYEQYF. The CDR3 bases are TGTGCCAGCACGACAGGAAGTCTTTACGAGCAGTACTTC. The J gene is TRBJ2-7, the V gene TRBV28; perhaps TRBD1 as D (6 bases). The germline CDR1 and CDR2 sequences are MDHEN and SYDVKM. The CDR3 runs 13 residues. Trimming cost V 7 bases and J 4 bases, with 14 bases left between them.